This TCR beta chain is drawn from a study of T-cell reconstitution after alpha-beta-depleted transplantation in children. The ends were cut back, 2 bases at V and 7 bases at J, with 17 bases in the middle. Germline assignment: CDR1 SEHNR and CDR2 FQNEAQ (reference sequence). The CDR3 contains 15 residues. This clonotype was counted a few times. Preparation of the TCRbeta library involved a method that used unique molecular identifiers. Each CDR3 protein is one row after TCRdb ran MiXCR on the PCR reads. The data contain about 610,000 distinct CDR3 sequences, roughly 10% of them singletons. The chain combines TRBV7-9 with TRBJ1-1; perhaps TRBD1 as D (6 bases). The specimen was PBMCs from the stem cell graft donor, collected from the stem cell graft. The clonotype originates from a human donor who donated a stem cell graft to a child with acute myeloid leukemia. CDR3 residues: CASSLPPNRQVEAFF. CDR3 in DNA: TGTGCCAGCAGCTTACCCCCGAATAGACAGGTTGAAGCTTTCTTT.